This T cell receptor (beta chain) was recorded in a study of shared T cell receptors in the human thymus. Assay used: immunoSEQ multiplex PCR; TCRdb lists only in-frame clones, some missing. The sample consists of about 380,000 clones, 95% of them appearing once. V lost 1 base and J 6 bases, leaving 11 bases between the germline ends. Germline CDR1 reads LNHNV; CDR2 reads YYDKDF (reference sequence). This CDR3 comprises 14 residues. This clone appeared a single time. The source is a human donor. The rearrangement links TRBV15 to TRBJ2-3; D not resolved. The sample was thymocytes. CDR3 amino acids: CATSRGVERDTQYF. As DNA, the CDR3 is TGTGCCACCAGCAGAGGGGTCGAACGCGATACGCAGTATTTT. Drawing the rest from reference TRBV15 and TRBJ2-3, the complete variable domain is DAMVIQNPRYQVTQFGKPVTLSCSQTLNHNVMYWYQQKSSQAPKLLFHYYDKDFNNEADTPDNFQSRRPNTSFCFLDIRSPGLGDTAMYLCATSRGVERDTQYFGPGTRLTVL.